This TCR beta chain was sequenced during a study of cytomegalovirus exposure and HLA in healthy donors. Background on the study: The 500 to 850 first-cohort repertoires and the 95 to 150 validation repertoires shared the same platform, a later analysis reported.

The V gene end was trimmed by 1 base and the J gene end by 5 bases; junction bases not matched to a gene: 8. The CDR3 has 17 residues. Germline values: CDR1 LGHNT, CDR2 FRNRAP. General study points: The authors enumerated over 150 TCR beta chains as linked to cytomegalovirus. Using the classifier, cytomegalovirus status was reportedly diagnosed with high specificity and sensitivity. Specific recognition of CMV antigens was confirmed in vitro for three chains (all CMV-associated).

On this clone itself: The target antigen is unknown.

Profiling relied on immunoSEQ multiplex PCR, and the TCRdb table lists in-frame clones only, not all of them. The repertoire holds under 200,000 clones, with roughly nine tenths as singletons. This chain connects TRBV12-5 to TRBJ2-1; TRBD1 matches at 10 bases. The sample consisted of PBMCs. This TCR was sampled from a woman aged 25 to 39 in good health and CMV-seronegative. In DNA form, the CDR3 reads TGTGCTAGTGGTTTGGCTTTGACCGGGACAGGGGACAATGAGCAGTTCTTC. Translation gives CASGLALTGTGDNEQFF.